This entry describes one T cell receptor beta chain. The clone's antigen remains unknown. No clone much larger than this one lies a single base away; base qualities are absent. This sample is drawn from a study of T cell responses to AZD1222 COVID-19 vaccine (dated by TCRdb to 2020 to 2023). Notes on the research overall: TCR sequencing was performed for roughly 250 trial participants, of whom approximately 200 were given two doses of AZD1222 and about 25 were given two doses of MenACWY control vaccine. Enrollment into the trials was organized by age into subgroups of 18-55, 56-69 and 70-plus years, and those subgroups contained roughly 140, 27 and 60 TCR-sequenced participants, respectively. Points the paper makes about the study in general: Conclusions about previously exposed vaccinees are limited because only six or seven AZD1222 recipients were SARS-CoV-2 seropositive at baseline. Most participants were white British and females outnumbered males, and the authors suggested that clonal diversity may have been underestimated. After two AZD1222 doses, spike-specific TCR breadth and depth were significantly higher than at day 0 and than in MenACWY recipients. The whole spike protein was spanned by vaccine-associated CD4 TCRs, and dominant responses were seen in regions 160-218 and 743-854. The 56-69-year group was small, and its depth increase did not reach significance, likely because of low power. Reportedly, close to half of the unique spike-specific TCRs recognized epitopes lying outside the regions that are mutated in the B.1.351 and B.1.1.7 variants. Because no day 14 peak-response samples were available, the repertoires could be characterized only after the peak T cell response.

The CDR3 regions of human TCRbeta chains were subjected to immunosequencing. Turning to the authors' computational methods: Repertoire TCRs were matched against a reference library of SARS-CoV-2-specific TCRs generated with the MIRA antigen-specificity platform. Breadth was defined as the fraction of unique TCRs that were SARS-CoV-2-associated, and depth was defined as the fraction of total T cells that were SARS-CoV-2-associated. Using the MIRA data, every spike-specific TCR was mapped to the spike region that the TCR reacted to and assigned to either a CD4 or a CD8 class. Log10-transformed breadth and depth values were compared by one-way ANOVA with Sidak's multiple comparisons tests. As stored in TCRdb, this immuneACCESS dataset retains in-frame rearrangements with V and J assigned. A fraction of the clones does not appear; measured against another copy, unresolved V genes explain less than half of the discrepancy, and the remainder lacks a known reason. V and J calls and clone size are as listed in that table; D and trimming were resolved from the DNA. This sample lists 150,000 to 200,000 clones; around 90% were detected once. The ten largest clones add up to under 14% of the sample.

What the time point label conveys for this sample: about 28 days (+/-7) after the second vaccine dose. Because spike-specific TCR depth and breadth did not differ between the two schedules, AZD1222 recipients who got a second dose at roughly 4 weeks were pooled with those who got a second dose at roughly 12 weeks. Vaccinee samples were obtained from the UK trials COV001 and COV002, which included a single-blind randomized controlled phase 2/3 trial of AZD1222 (ChAdOx1 nCoV-19) in healthy adults. For TCRbeta chain sequencing, PBMC samples were collected from trial participants at day 0 and at day 28 after the second dose. This material consisted of peripheral blood, taken 28 days after the second AZD1222 dose. The sequence came from an adult who received the AZD1222 COVID-19 vaccine.

The CDR3 in this case is CASSLRMNTEAFF. The nucleotides are TGTGCCAGCAGTCTCAGGATGAACACTGAAGCTTTCTTT. Recombination connected TRBV12-3 or TRBV12-4 to TRBJ1-1; a confident D gene designation cannot be given. V is shortened by 5 bases, J by 0 bases, and the region joining them spans 7 bases. The CDR3 starts with the cysteine, ends with the phenylalanine, and has 13 residues. This entry keeps only the CDR3 DNA: 39 bases, framed from base 1.